The 18 T cell receptor beta chains given below trace back to one sample, sequenced in a study of response to subunit inactivated influenza vaccine (dated by TCRdb to between 2017 and 2018). The method behind the library was RT-PCR. These reads were obtained on an Illumina HiSeq 2500. TCRdb handled the public reads itself, with Q25 trimming in fastp and clone calling in MiXCR, and kept productive beta chains. Every distinct CDR3 protein forms one entry, paired with its most common genes and DNA. This sample is represented by approximately 170,000 distinct CDR3 sequences; around 14% of them were singletons. The ten most abundant clones make up about 26% of the sample. The source material was CD8+ T cells sorted from PBMCs, sampled approximately 5 days after vaccination. The receptors shown here come from a man in his forties or fifties who received an inactivated influenza vaccine. Donor details come from another sample of the same person, matched by shared clones.

This clonotype occurred many times. The chain combines TRBV20-1 with TRBJ1-4, with 7 bases identical to TRBD1. From germline, CDR1 is DFQATT and CDR2 SNEGSKA (reference sequence). V lost 4 bases, J lost 12 bases, and 11 bases stayed unmatched. The CDR3 loop spans 13 amino acids. The DNA of the CDR3 is TGCAGTGCTAAGAGCAGGGGGGAGGTTGAACTGTTTTTT. Its translation: CSAKSRGEVELFF.

This clonotype has a handful of counts. V gene TRBV11-2 combines with J gene TRBJ2-7; no clear D. Trimming removed 1 base at V and 0 bases at J, with 16 bases between. The CDR3 spans 17 residues. The germline V gene encodes CDR1 SGHAT and CDR2 FQNNGV. The CDR3 DNA reads TGTGCCAGCAGCTTAGCATTTCTTAGTGTTAGCTCCTACGAGCAGTACTTC. Encoded protein: CASSLAFLSVSSYEQYF.

The table lists this clonotype with a few counts. The rearrangement joins TRBV11-2 to TRBJ2-7; D is unresolved. This CDR3 spans 12 amino acids. Trimming stripped 1 base from V and 6 bases from J, with 7 bases between. CDR1 is SGHAT and CDR2 is FQNNGV in the germline V gene. Written as DNA, the CDR3 is TGTGCCAGCAGCTTAGGACTGGGCGAGCAGTACTTC. Protein sequence: CASSLGLGEQYF.

CDR3 region: CASSWPSGPAPYNEQFF. The CDR3 nucleotides are TGTGCCAGCAGTTGGCCCAGCGGGCCAGCTCCTTACAATGAGCAGTTCTTC. The genes are TRBV28 and TRBJ2-1, with D possibly being TRBD2 (6 bases). Trimming removed 4 bases from V and 4 bases from J, with 20 bases in between. Germline CDR1 is MDHEN and CDR2 is SYDVKM. The CDR3 is 17 amino acids.

V is TRBV29-1 and J is TRBJ1-1; D ambiguous. The CDR3 sequence is 11 residues long. Per the germline V gene, CDR1 is SQVTM and CDR2 is ANQGSEA. The CDR3 sequence: CSTHRDTEAFF. The CDR3 nucleotides read TGCAGTACCCATCGGGACACTGAAGCTTTCTTT.

The chain carries TRBV7-8 and TRBJ1-4; D may be TRBD1 (6 bases). CDR3 size: 16 residues. From germline, CDR1 is SGHVS and CDR2 FQNEAQ. Trimming shortened V by 1 base and J by 7 bases, and 16 bases separated the two germline ends. This chain's CDR3 is CASSLGIGGLAEKLFF. CDR3 DNA: TGTGCCAGCAGCTTAGGAATAGGGGGGCTGGCTGAAAAACTGTTTTTT.

This clonotype was seen a few times. This chain links TRBV16 with TRBJ1-1, with no clear D. Germline V CDR1 and CDR2: KGHSY, FQNENV. Trimming left V 2 bases short and J 1 base short, with 11 bases between. There are 15 residues in the CDR3. The CDR3 DNA reads as TGTGCCAGCAGCCAAGATCGTCAGCGGAACACTGAAGCTTTCTTT. Residues: CASSQDRQRNTEAFF.

This clonotype was seen a few times. The J gene is TRBJ2-7, the V gene TRBV12-3 or TRBV12-4, with D uncertain. Trimming shortened V by 3 bases and J by 5 bases, and 14 bases separated the two germline ends. The CDR3 extends over 14 amino acids. The CDR3 region has the DNA TGTGCCAGCAGTTTCGGCCTCCCCAGAGACGAGCAGTACTTC. Residues: CASSFGLPRDEQYF.

The V and J genes are TRBV4-3 and TRBJ2-5; tentatively, D is TRBD1 or TRBD2 (7 bases each). V was clipped by 0 bases and J by 7 bases, with 15 bases between them. Looked up from germline, CDR1 is LGHNA and CDR2 is YSLEER. This CDR3 has 15 residues. The CDR3 sequence is CASSQEGRGPGTQYF. CDR3 in DNA: TGCGCCAGCAGCCAAGAGGGGAGGGGGCCAGGGACCCAGTACTTC.

J is TRBJ2-7 and V is TRBV4-2, with D perhaps matching TRBD1 (5 bases). Looked up from germline, CDR1 is LGHNA and CDR2 is YNFKEQ. The CDR3 consists of 16 residues. V was shortened by 3 bases and J by 1 base, with 16 bases between the two germline ends. The chain's CDR3 is CASSHITGGVSYEQYF. The CDR3 DNA reads as TGTGCCAGCAGCCACATAACAGGTGGGGTTTCCTACGAGCAGTACTTC.

The chain joins TRBV3-1 to TRBJ2-3, with D unresolved. Germline assignment: CDR1 LGHDT and CDR2 YNNKEL (reference sequence). CDR3 length: 13 residues. V was pared by 0 bases and J by 6 bases, with 7 bases between. The CDR3 DNA sequence: TGTGCCAGCAGCCAAGATTCAGCGGATACGCAGTATTTT. Translated: CASSQDSADTQYF.

This clonotype came up a few times. The chain combines TRBV12-3 or TRBV12-4 with TRBJ2-7; possibly TRBD2 for D (5 bases). This CDR3 is 14 amino acids long. Trimming removed 9 bases from V and 3 bases from J, with 18 bases in between. CDR3 nucleotides: TGTGCCAGTAGAGTTGAGGGAAGCTTCTACGAGCAGTACTTC. The encoded protein is CASRVEGSFYEQYF.

CDR3 amino acids: CASSNRDSYEQYF. The CDR3 DNA follows: TGTGCCAGCAGCAACCGGGACAGCTACGAGCAGTACTTC. The rearrangement uses TRBV11-2 and TRBJ2-7; TRBD1 aligns across 7 bases. With 5 bases clipped from V and 3 bases from J, the junction kept 4 bases outside the gene matches. This CDR3 is 13 amino acids long. The germline gives CDR1 SGHAT, CDR2 FQNNGV.

In this sample, this clonotype turned up a few times. V is TRBV7-9 and J is TRBJ1-2; 7 positions agree with TRBD1. This CDR3 region has 12 residues. V was clipped by 10 bases and J by 7 bases; unmatched bases: 9. Per the germline V gene, CDR1 is SEHNR and CDR2 is FQNEAQ (reference sequence). CDR3 sequence: CATVTGVGGYTF. CDR3 DNA: TGTGCCACTGTTACAGGGGTCGGTGGCTACACCTTC.

In this sample, this clonotype turned up a few times. V is TRBV14 and J is TRBJ2-5; D is possibly TRBD1 (5 bases). The CDR3 loop spans 15 amino acids. The V end lost 4 bases, the J end lost 1 base, and 13 bases lay between the germline ends. The germline gives CDR1 SGHDN, CDR2 FVKESK. The CDR3 nucleotides are TGTGCCAGCAGCCCAGCAGGGCAGTTCCAAGAGACCCAGTACTTC. Protein sequence: CASSPAGQFQETQYF.

The rearrangement links TRBV3-1 to TRBJ2-4; 15 bases are a match to TRBD2. CDR1 and CDR2 from the germline V gene are LGHDT and YNNKEL (reference sequence). The CDR3 length is 18 residues. The V and J ends lost 6 bases and 5 bases, in that order; junction bases with no gene match: 11. The CDR3 sequence is CASSLDGLAGGPENIQYF. CDR3 sequence (DNA): TGTGCCAGCAGTTTGGACGGACTAGCGGGAGGGCCCGAAAACATTCAGTACTTC.

This rearrangement joins TRBV11-2 to TRBJ2-7; the match to TRBD2 covers 7 bases. The germline gives CDR1 SGHAT, CDR2 FQNNGV. With 5 bases clipped from V and 3 bases from J, the junction kept 7 bases outside the gene matches. The CDR3 has 14 amino acids. In DNA, the CDR3 is TGTGCCAGCAGCGACCCCGGGGGGAACTACGAGCAGTACTTC. Protein: CASSDPGGNYEQYF.

This clonotype occurred many times. J is TRBJ2-5 and V is TRBV11-2; 7 bases are a match to TRBD2. V shed 3 bases and J 3 bases; nucleotides not matched to a gene: 1. The germline V gene has CDR1 SGHAT and CDR2 FQNNGV. This CDR3 region has 13 residues. CDR3 DNA sequence: TGTGCCAGCAGCTTGGGAGGGGAAGAGACCCAGTACTTC. Translating it yields CASSLGGEETQYF. Together with reference TRBV11-2 and TRBJ2-5, the CDR3 gives the full variable domain: EAGVAQSPRYKIIEKRQSVAFWCNPISGHATLYWYQQILGQGPKLLIQFQNNGVVDDSQLPKDRFSAERLKGVDSTLKIQPAKLEDSAVYLCASSLGGEETQYFGPGTRLLVL.